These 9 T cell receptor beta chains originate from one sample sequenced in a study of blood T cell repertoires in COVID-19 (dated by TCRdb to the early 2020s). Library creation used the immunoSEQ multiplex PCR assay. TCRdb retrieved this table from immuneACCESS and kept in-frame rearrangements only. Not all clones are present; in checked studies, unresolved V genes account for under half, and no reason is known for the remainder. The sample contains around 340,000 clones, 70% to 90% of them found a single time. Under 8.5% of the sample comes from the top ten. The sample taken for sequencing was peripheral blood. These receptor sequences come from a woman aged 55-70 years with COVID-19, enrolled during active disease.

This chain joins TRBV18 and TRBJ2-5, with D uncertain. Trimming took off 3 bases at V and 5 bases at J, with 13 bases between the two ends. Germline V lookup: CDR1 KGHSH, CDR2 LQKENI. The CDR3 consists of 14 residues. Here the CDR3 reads CASSPGSVPETQYF. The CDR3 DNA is TGTGCCAGCTCACCTGGTTCAGTCCCGGAGACCCAGTACTTC.

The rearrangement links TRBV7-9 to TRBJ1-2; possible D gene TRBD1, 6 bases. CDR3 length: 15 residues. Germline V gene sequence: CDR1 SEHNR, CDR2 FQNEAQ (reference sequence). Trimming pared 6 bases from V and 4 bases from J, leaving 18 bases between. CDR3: CASSSRRGGGYGYTF. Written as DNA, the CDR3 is TGTGCCAGCAGTTCCCGGAGGGGGGGCGGCTATGGCTACACCTTC.

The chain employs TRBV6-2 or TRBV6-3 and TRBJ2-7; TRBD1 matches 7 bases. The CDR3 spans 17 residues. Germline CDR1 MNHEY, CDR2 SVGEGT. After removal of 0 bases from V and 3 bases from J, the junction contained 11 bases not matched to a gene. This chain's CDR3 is CASSYSIRDSPFYEQYF. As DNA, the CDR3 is TGTGCCAGCAGTTACTCGATCCGGGACAGCCCTTTCTACGAGCAGTACTTC.

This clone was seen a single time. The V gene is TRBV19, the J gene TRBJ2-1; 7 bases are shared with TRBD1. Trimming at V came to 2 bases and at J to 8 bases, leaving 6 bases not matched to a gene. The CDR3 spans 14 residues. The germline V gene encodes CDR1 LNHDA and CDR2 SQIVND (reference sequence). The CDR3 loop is CASSINRGRDEQFF. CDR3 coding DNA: TGTGCCAGTAGTATAAACAGGGGTCGGGATGAGCAGTTCTTC.

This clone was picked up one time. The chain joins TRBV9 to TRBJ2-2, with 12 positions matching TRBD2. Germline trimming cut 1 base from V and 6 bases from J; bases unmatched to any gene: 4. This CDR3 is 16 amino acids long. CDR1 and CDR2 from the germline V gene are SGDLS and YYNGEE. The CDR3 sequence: CASSVNPSGGAGELFF. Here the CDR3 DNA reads TGTGCCAGCAGCGTAAATCCTAGCGGGGGGGCCGGGGAGCTGTTTTTT. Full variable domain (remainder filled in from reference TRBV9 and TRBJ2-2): DSGVTQTPKHLITATGQRVTLRCSPRSGDLSVYWYQQSLDQGLQFLIQYYNGEERAKGNILERFSAQQFPDLHSELNLSSLELGDSALYFCASSVNPSGGAGELFFGEGSRLTVL.

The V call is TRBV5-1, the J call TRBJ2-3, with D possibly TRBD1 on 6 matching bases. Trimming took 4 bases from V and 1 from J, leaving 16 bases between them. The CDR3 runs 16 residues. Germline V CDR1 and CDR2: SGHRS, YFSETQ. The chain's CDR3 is CASSLPQGTGTDTQYF. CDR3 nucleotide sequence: TGCGCCAGCAGCCTGCCACAGGGTACGGGCACAGATACGCAGTATTTT.

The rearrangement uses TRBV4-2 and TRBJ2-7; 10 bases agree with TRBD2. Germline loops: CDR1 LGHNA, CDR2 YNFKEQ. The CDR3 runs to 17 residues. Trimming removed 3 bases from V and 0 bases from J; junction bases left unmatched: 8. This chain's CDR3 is CASSHILAGASSYEQYF. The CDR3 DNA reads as TGTGCCAGCAGCCACATCCTAGCGGGGGCCAGCTCCTACGAGCAGTACTTC.

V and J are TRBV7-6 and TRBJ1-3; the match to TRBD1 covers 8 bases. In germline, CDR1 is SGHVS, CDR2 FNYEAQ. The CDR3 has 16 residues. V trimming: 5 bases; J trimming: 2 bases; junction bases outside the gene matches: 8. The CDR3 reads CASSPGWTGTGNTIYF. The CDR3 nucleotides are TGTGCCAGCAGCCCGGGTTGGACAGGGACTGGAAACACCATATATTTT.

CDR3 in amino acids: CASSLAGDNEQFF. The CDR3 DNA reads TGTGCCAGCAGCCTGGCAGGGGACAATGAGCAGTTCTTC. The chain couples TRBV6-5 to TRBJ2-1; TRBD1 is a possible D gene (6 bases). CDR1 MNHEY and CDR2 SVGAGI come from the germline V gene. CDR3 length: 13 amino acids. Trimming removed 6 bases from V and 5 bases from J, with 11 bases in between.